These T cell receptor beta chains were read from a single sample in a study of blood T cells in healthy people across ages. TCRdb independently ran MiXCR on the 5' RACE reads; one entry per CDR3 protein. Of 1.5 million to 2 million distinct CDR3 sequences in the sample, about two fifths were seen once. The specimen sequenced was blood. Source of these receptors: a human donor in good health. The CDR3 runs from the conserved cysteine through the conserved F or W. The D gene is left open where the match is weak. Clone size is shown for a subset of rows, as once, few, many or a class of expanded clone.

CDR3: CAISDSGGERAFF; DNA: TGTGCCATCAGTGATTCGGGGGGGGAGCGAGCTTTCTTT; V: TRBV10-3; J: TRBJ1-1; D: NA; length: 13; size: once
CDR3: CASSYSLSLAKNIQYF; DNA: TGTGCCAGCAGTTACTCTCTCAGCCTAGCCAAAAACATTCAGTACTTC; V: TRBV6-5; J: TRBJ2-4; D: NA; length: 16; size: few
CDR3: CASSYSRGLAGGWETQYF; DNA: TGTGCCAGCAGTTACTCGCGGGGACTAGCGGGGGGCTGGGAGACCCAGTACTTC; V: TRBV6-5; J: TRBJ2-5; D: TRBD2; length: 18; size: NA
CDR3: CASSYVGGVRGYNEQFF; DNA: TGTGCCAGCAGTTACGTGGGGGGAGTCCGGGGCTACAATGAGCAGTTCTTC; V: TRBV6-5; J: TRBJ2-1; D: NA; length: 17; size: few
CDR3: CASSPSTGLDTGELFF; DNA: TGTGCCAGCAGCCCCTCGACGGGTCTTGACACCGGGGAGCTGTTTTTT; V: TRBV4-2; J: TRBJ2-2; D: NA; length: 16; size: NA
CDR3: CSARAVTSYGYTF; DNA: TGCAGTGCTAGAGCAGTCACTAGCTATGGCTACACCTTC; V: TRBV20-1; J: TRBJ1-2; D: NA; length: 13; size: few
CDR3: CASSALAGVPLETQYF; DNA: TGTGCCAGCAGCGCTCTAGCGGGGGTTCCCTTGGAGACCCAGTACTTC; V: TRBV7-2; J: TRBJ2-5; D: TRBD2; length: 16; size: few
CDR3: CAISETGIDTKNIQYF; DNA: TGTGCCATCAGCGAAACAGGGATTGATACCAAAAACATTCAGTACTTC; V: TRBV10-3; J: TRBJ2-4; D: NA; length: 16; size: NA
CDR3: CASSQDRTGVTGELFF; DNA: TGCGCCAGCAGCCAAGATAGGACAGGGGTGACCGGGGAGCTGTTTTTT; V: TRBV4-3; J: TRBJ2-2; D: TRBD1; length: 16; size: NA
CDR3: CASSQDWSSRTKNIQYF; DNA: TGCGCCAGCAGCCAAGATTGGTCCTCTCGGACCAAAAACATTCAGTACTTC; V: TRBV4-3; J: TRBJ2-4; D: NA; length: 17; size: NA
CDR3: CSVRTRTGIRGYTF; DNA: TGCAGCGTTCGTACCAGGACAGGGATCAGGGGCTACACCTTC; V: TRBV29-1; J: TRBJ1-2; D: TRBD1; length: 14; size: few
CDR3: CASSFKRGRSYNEQFF; DNA: TGTGCCAGCAGTTTCAAACGGGGACGCTCCTACAATGAGCAGTTCTTC; V: TRBV27; J: TRBJ2-1; D: NA; length: 16; size: NA
CDR3: CATSRDSRETYGYTF; DNA: TGTGCCACCAGCAGAGATTCGCGGGAGACCTATGGCTACACCTTC; V: TRBV15; J: TRBJ1-2; D: NA; length: 15; size: NA
CDR3: CASGLYGDNQPQHF; DNA: TGTGCCAGCGGACTGTACGGGGACAATCAGCCCCAGCATTTT; V: TRBV6-5; J: TRBJ1-5; D: NA; length: 14; size: NA
CDR3: CASSYYDQETQYF; DNA: TGTGCCAGCAGTTACTATGATCAAGAGACCCAGTACTTC; V: TRBV6-5; J: TRBJ2-5; D: NA; length: 13; size: many
CDR3: CASSFSELQPQHF; DNA: TGTGCCAGCAGCTTTTCGGAGCTTCAGCCCCAGCATTTT; V: TRBV7-2; J: TRBJ1-5; D: NA; length: 13; size: few
CDR3: CASTGGGYGTQYF; DNA: TGTGCCAGCACAGGAGGGGGCTATGGGACCCAGTACTTC; V: TRBV12-3/TRBV12-4; J: TRBJ2-5; D: NA; length: 13; size: NA
CDR3: CASSPRMAGELFF; DNA: TGTGCCAGCAGCCCTCGGATGGCCGGGGAGCTGTTTTTT; V: TRBV7-3; J: TRBJ2-2; D: NA; length: 13; size: NA
CDR3: CASSSINRDELFF; DNA: TGTGCCAGCAGCTCCATAAACAGGGATGAACTGTTTTTT; V: TRBV7-6; J: TRBJ1-4; D: NA; length: 13; size: few
CDR3: CSAGSGEGTNDNEQFF; DNA: TGCAGCGCTGGGTCGGGGGAGGGGACTAATGACAATGAGCAGTTCTTC; V: TRBV29-1; J: TRBJ2-1; D: TRBD2; length: 16; size: few
CDR3: CASSFGRVNTEAFF; DNA: TGTGCCAGCAGTTTTGGCAGGGTGAACACTGAAGCTTTCTTT; V: TRBV6-5; J: TRBJ1-1; D: NA; length: 14; size: NA
CDR3: CASSFGGANHEQYF; DNA: TGTGCCAGCAGTTTTGGGGGGGCAAACCACGAGCAGTACTTC; V: TRBV28; J: TRBJ2-7; D: NA; length: 14; size: NA
CDR3: CSARPRDGEISYGYTF; DNA: TGCAGTGCTAGACCCCGGGATGGGGAAATCTCCTATGGCTACACCTTC; V: TRBV20-1; J: TRBJ1-2; D: NA; length: 16; size: NA
CDR3: CASSYGQPRSTEAFF; DNA: TGTGCCAGCAGTTATGGACAGCCAAGAAGCACTGAAGCTTTCTTT; V: TRBV2; J: TRBJ1-1; D: NA; length: 15; size: NA
CDR3: CASSLEGGDNQPQHF; DNA: TGCGCCAGCAGCTTGGAGGGCGGGGACAATCAGCCCCAGCATTTT; V: TRBV5-1; J: TRBJ1-5; D: NA; length: 15; size: NA
CDR3: CAIRRQGYQETQYF; DNA: TGTGCCATCAGACGACAGGGGTATCAGGAGACCCAGTACTTC; V: TRBV10-3; J: TRBJ2-5; D: TRBD1; length: 14; size: few
CDR3: CASSLAAGTTYYEQYF; DNA: TGCGCCAGCAGCTTGGCCGCAGGAACGACTTACTACGAGCAGTACTTC; V: TRBV5-1; J: TRBJ2-7; D: NA; length: 16; size: NA
CDR3: CASSRLAGGQNHEQYF; DNA: TGTGCCAGCAGCCGACTAGCGGGGGGGCAGAACCACGAGCAGTACTTC; V: TRBV3-1; J: TRBJ2-7; D: TRBD2; length: 16; size: NA
CDR3: CSARDPGNYGYTF; DNA: TGCAGTGCTAGAGATCCAGGGAACTATGGCTACACCTTC; V: TRBV20-1; J: TRBJ1-2; D: NA; length: 13; size: NA
CDR3: CASSYRQGLDYGYTF; DNA: TGTGCCAGCAGCTACAGACAGGGTTTGGACTATGGCTACACCTTC; V: TRBV7-9; J: TRBJ1-2; D: TRBD1; length: 15; size: NA
CDR3: CASSLMPRTGYNEQFF; DNA: TGTGCCAGCAGCTTAATGCCCAGGACGGGGTACAATGAGCAGTTCTTC; V: TRBV4-2; J: TRBJ2-1; D: NA; length: 16; size: few
CDR3: CASSYGVGAPDGYTF; DNA: TGTGCCAGCAGTTACGGAGTAGGGGCGCCGGATGGCTACACCTTC; V: TRBV6-5; J: TRBJ1-2; D: NA; length: 15; size: NA
CDR3: CASSPQNDRGSQHF; DNA: TGCGCCAGCAGCCCACAAAATGACAGGGGGTCCCAGCATTTT; V: TRBV4-1; J: TRBJ1-5; D: TRBD1; length: 14; size: once
CDR3: CANSPRQTPNEKLFF; DNA: TGTGCCAACAGTCCCCGACAGACACCAAATGAAAAACTGTTTTTT; V: TRBV6-5; J: TRBJ1-4; D: NA; length: 15; size: few
CDR3: CSARDHRGLAGGEQFF; DNA: TGCAGTGCTAGAGATCATCGTGGACTAGCGGGGGGTGAGCAGTTCTTC; V: TRBV20-1; J: TRBJ2-1; D: TRBD2; length: 16; size: NA
CDR3: CSARVGRTGNSYEQYF; DNA: TGCAGTGCTAGAGTAGGTCGGACAGGCAACTCCTACGAGCAGTACTTC; V: TRBV20-1; J: TRBJ2-7; D: TRBD1; length: 16; size: few
CDR3: CSAGGMGVAEAFF; DNA: TGCAGTGCCGGGGGAATGGGTGTCGCTGAAGCTTTCTTT; V: TRBV20-1; J: TRBJ1-1; D: NA; length: 13; size: few
CDR3: CASSLNSPQTEAFF; DNA: TGCGCCAGCAGCTTGAATAGCCCGCAGACTGAAGCTTTCTTT; V: TRBV5-1; J: TRBJ1-1; D: NA; length: 14; size: NA
CDR3: CASSVNHPGANVLTF; DNA: TGTGCCAGCAGTGTTAATCACCCTGGGGCCAACGTCCTGACTTTC; V: TRBV2; J: TRBJ2-6; D: NA; length: 15; size: NA
CDR3: CSAGDLWYEQYF; DNA: TGCAGTGCTGGGGACCTCTGGTACGAGCAGTACTTC; V: TRBV20-1; J: TRBJ2-7; D: NA; length: 12; size: NA
CDR3: CASSTLRYEQYF; DNA: TGTGCCAGCAGCACTCTTCGTTACGAGCAGTACTTC; V: TRBV2; J: TRBJ2-7; D: NA; length: 12; size: NA
CDR3: CATQGGGDSYEQYF; DNA: TGTGCTACCCAGGGGGGAGGCGACTCCTACGAGCAGTACTTC; V: TRBV12-5; J: TRBJ2-7; D: NA; length: 14; size: few